The 20 T cell receptor beta chains below all came from one sample that was sequenced in a study of CD8+CD57+ T cells in acquired aplastic anemia. Genomic DNA served as template for TCR beta VDJ and CDR3 profiling. TCRdb used MiXCR to reprocess the reads, holding one entry per CDR3 protein. The table records about 420,000 distinct CDR3 sequences, roughly 68% of them present only once. The sample taken for sequencing was sorted CD4+, CD8+, or CD8+CD57+ T cells (not recorded which) from PBMCs. The origin of the receptors is a human donor in good health, serving as a control.

This chain uses TRBV29-1 with TRBJ2-7; 11 nucleotides agree with TRBD1. This CDR3 region has 14 residues. The ends lost 6 bases at V and 3 bases at J; junction bases unmatched: 7. Per germline, CDR1 SQVTM and CDR2 ANQGSEA. CDR3 sequence reads: CSVKAGTGGYEQYF. In nucleotides, the CDR3 is TGCAGCGTCAAGGCCGGGACAGGGGGCTACGAGCAGTACTTC.

As concerns this clonotype: Without the conserved terminal phenylalanine or tryptophan, this CDR3 likely stems from a read error. It is unclear where the CDR3 begins or ends on the DNA, so no DNA is shown, and the CDR3 is as TCRdb lists it. The chain combines TRBV24-1 with TRBJ2-7; the D segment call TRBD1 is taken from the table without a DNA check. CDR1 is KGHDR and CDR2 is SFDVKD in the germline V gene. The CDR3 extends over 17 residues, inclusive of both ends. CDR3 loop: CATSGLQGDRYYGYTFC.

The table lists this clonotype with many counts. Here the CDR3 reads CASSLVEGGGYTF. The CDR3 DNA reads TGCGCCAGCAGCTTGGTGGAGGGAGGTGGCTACACCTTC. This chain links TRBV5-1 with TRBJ1-2; D is unclear. Germline V lookup: CDR1 SGHRS, CDR2 YFSETQ. The V and J ends lost 0 bases and 7 bases respectively, with 10 bases between them. The CDR3 spans 13 residues.

The chain recombines TRBV12-3 or TRBV12-4 with TRBJ1-1; D remains unclear. The V and J ends lost 6 bases and 4 bases respectively, with 9 bases between them. This CDR3 spans 12 amino acids. The CDR3 protein is CASRRTATEAFF. In nucleotides, the CDR3 is TGTGCCAGCAGGCGGACGGCCACTGAAGCTTTCTTT.

This chain uses TRBV5-4 with TRBJ1-2; no firm D call. V was clipped by 2 bases and J by 4 bases, with 12 bases between them. Germline loops: CDR1 SGHNT, CDR2 YYREEE (reference sequence). The CDR3 extends over 14 amino acids. CDR3 region: CASSLMSGSYGYTF. The CDR3 DNA follows: TGTGCCAGCAGCTTAATGTCGGGGTCCTATGGCTACACCTTC.

This chain connects TRBV19 to TRBJ1-2; D remains ambiguous. The CDR3 runs to 13 residues. V lost 8 bases and J lost 4, with 14 bases in between. The germline gives CDR1 LNHDA, CDR2 SQIVND (reference sequence). CDR3 DNA sequence: TGTGCCAGTTCTCCGACGGGGATCTATGGCTACACCTTC. Its translation is CASSPTGIYGYTF.

This clonotype occurred many times. The chain carries TRBV5-6 and TRBJ1-6, with 10 bases fitting TRBD1. V lost 4 bases, J lost 2 bases, and 3 bases stayed unmatched. CDR3 size: 16 residues. Germline V CDR1 and CDR2: SGHDT, YYEEEE. CDR3 in DNA: TGTGCCAGCAGCCAGGGGACAGGGGCCTATAATTCACCCCTCCACTTT. Encoded protein: CASSQGTGAYNSPLHF.

A note on this clonotype: At one of its ends the junction is not consistent with the germline gene, which may arise from a read error. The J gene is TRBJ1-4, the V gene TRBV29-1; no clear D gene. The CDR3 is 13 residues long. CDR1 SQVTM and CDR2 ANQGSEA come from the germline V gene. CDR3 bases: TGCAGCGCTAGTCTCAGCAGAAACGAAAAACAGTTTTTT. Translated: CSASLSRNEKQFF.

In its sample, this clonotype was seen once. The CDR3 does not end in the conserved phenylalanine or tryptophan, so this is likely a read error. The limits of the CDR3 on the DNA are not certain, so only TCRdb's listed CDR3 is given. The chain recombines TRBV7-2 with TRBJ2-3. The CDR3 is 12 amino acids in total, end residues counted. Germline assignment: CDR1 SGHTA and CDR2 FQGNSA. CDR3 protein: CASSPPQETQST.

This clonotype was seen only once. A junction boundary mismatches the germline segment, possibly from a read error. The J gene is TRBJ2-7, the V gene TRBV7-2, with 8 bases lining up with TRBD1. The CDR3 is 14 amino acids. Germline V gives CDR1 SGHTA, CDR2 FQGNSA. CDR3 protein: CASTATQGAYTEDF. The CDR3 nucleotides read TGTGCCAGCACCGCGACGCAGGGGGCGTACACTGAAGATTTC.

The chain employs TRBV10-1 and TRBJ1-5, with TRBD1 as a possible D gene (6 bases). The germline V gene has CDR1 WNHNN and CDR2 SYGVQD (reference sequence). The V gene lost 6 bases and the J gene lost 6 bases, with 33 bases spanning the gap. The CDR3 covers 20 residues. This CDR3 reads CASSQGHLGHKCEDGQPQHF. The CDR3 nucleotides are TGCGCCAGCAGCCAAGGACACCTGGGACATAAGTGTGAGGATGGTCAGCCCCAGCATTTT.

V gene TRBV25-1 combines with J gene TRBJ1-2; D is unclear. This CDR3 comprises 13 residues. Deletions cut 2 bases from V and 4 bases from J, with 8 bases between. Germline lookup yields CDR1 MGHDK and CDR2 SYGVNS. DNA for the CDR3: TGTGCCAGCAGTGAACGTGAATTCTATGGCTACACCTTC. This sequence encodes CASSEREFYGYTF.

The table lists this clonotype with a count of one. This chain joins TRBV2 and TRBJ2-6; TRBD1 is a possible D gene (6 bases). This CDR3 is built from 13 residues. Between the trimmed V and J ends, which lost 4 bases and 9 bases, there was a span of 10 bases. The germline CDR1 and CDR2 sequences are SNHLY and FYNNEI. CDR3 in DNA: TGTGCCAGCAGTGTCGGCAGGGGCAACGTCCTGACTTTC. As protein: CASSVGRGNVLTF.

The rearrangement links TRBV14 to TRBJ1-1; 7 bases fit TRBD1. The J segment lost 13 bases and the V segment lost 3 bases, leaving 14 bases of the junction unmatched. This CDR3 has 14 amino acids. Germline V gene lookup returns CDR1 SGHDN and CDR2 FVKESK. The CDR3 loop reads CASSHDRASNYGFF. CDR3 nucleotide sequence: TGTGCCAGCAGCCACGACAGGGCCAGCAACTATGGTTTCTTT.

The chain joins TRBV5-1 to TRBJ2-7; tentative D call: TRBD1 (5 bases). The CDR3 extends over 14 amino acids. CDR1 SGHRS and CDR2 YFSETQ come from the germline V gene. V was shortened by 4 bases and J by 6 bases, with 17 bases between the two germline ends. CDR3 nucleotides: TGCGCCAGCAGCGTCCAGGGATCCCACCCCGAGCAGTACTTC. Protein: CASSVQGSHPEQYF.

J is TRBJ2-1 and V is TRBV5-8; D unresolved. The length of the CDR3 is 13 residues. V dropped 8 bases and J dropped 2 bases, with 11 bases sitting between them. CDR1 is SGHTS, CDR2 YDEGEE, per germline. The CDR3 sequence: CASSRDPYNEQFF. In DNA form, the CDR3 reads TGTGCCAGTAGCCGAGACCCCTACAATGAGCAGTTCTTC.

This clonotype was recorded at least ten times. The rearrangement uses TRBV12-3 or TRBV12-4 and TRBJ2-7; D is ambiguous. The CDR3 covers 12 residues. V shed 6 bases and J shed 2 bases, with 8 bases lying between them. This CDR3 reads CASRAVTYEQYF. As DNA, the CDR3 is TGTGCCAGCAGGGCTGTCACCTACGAGCAGTACTTC.

As to this clonotype: The junction and the germline gene differ at one end; a read error may be behind it. The chain links TRBV14 to TRBJ1-5; D is uncertain. The CDR3 sequence is 16 residues long. Germline assignment: CDR1 SGHDN and CDR2 FVKESK. CDR3 coding DNA: TGTGCCAGCAGCCCAGTCGGGCGGGCCTACGATCAGTCCCAGCATTTT. It translates to CASSPVGRAYDQSQHF. The full variable domain, completed using reference TRBV14 and TRBJ1-5, is EAGVTQFPSHSVIEKGQTVTLRCDPISGHDNLYWYRRVMGKEIKFLLHFVKESKQDESGMPNNRFLAERTGGTYSTLKVQPAELEDSGVYFCASSPVGRAYDQSQHFGDGTRLSIL.

Concerning this clonotype: One end of the junction varies from germline; a read error may be responsible. The chain combines TRBV9 with TRBJ1-4, with D unresolved. Germline loops: CDR1 SGDLS, CDR2 YYNGEE. This CDR3 is built from 14 residues. This CDR3 reads CASSVETSGEETLF. The DNA for the CDR3 is TGTGCCAGCAGTGTAGAGACTAGCGGGGAAGAGACCCTTTTT.

This chain connects TRBV7-8 to TRBJ1-6; D not certain. From germline, CDR1 is SGHVS and CDR2 FQNEAQ. The CDR3 runs to 16 residues. Between the trimmed V and J ends, which lost 7 bases and 9 bases, there was a span of 22 bases. The CDR3 DNA sequence: TGTGCCAGCATCCGTTCACCCCAGGCCCCGAGTTCACCCCTCCACTTT. Protein: CASIRSPQAPSSPLHF.